A selection of T cell receptor beta chains follows, all from one sample in a study of blood T cells in healthy people across ages. TCRdb fed the 5' RACE reads into MiXCR, producing one record per CDR3 protein. This sample has roughly 1,000,000 distinct CDR3 sequences, with 20% to 25% found just once. These same records also appear under a second study, on T cells of mothers and their children.

Specimen: blood. These receptors originate from a girl aged 2-10 years in good health. The CDR3 runs from the conserved cysteine through the conserved F or W. A D gene is named only where the DNA matches it firmly. Size is stated for part of the rows, as once, few or many counts, or as a class when the clone is expanded.

few,TRBV10-3,TRBJ1-5,-,TGTGCCATCAGTGAGTCGCAAGGGGTTAGCAATCAGCCCCAGCATTTT,CAISESQGVSNQPQHF
-,TRBV7-3,TRBJ2-1,-,TGTGCCAGCAGCTCCCGACTAGGCCCCTACAATGAGCAGTTCTTC,CASSSRLGPYNEQFF
few,TRBV9,TRBJ2-5,TRBD2,TGTGCCAGCAGCGGGCGGGACTATCAAGAGACCCAGTACTTC,CASSGRDYQETQYF
-,TRBV6-5,TRBJ2-5,-,TGTGCCAGCAGTTACTATGACAGCCAAGAGACCCAGTACTTC,CASSYYDSQETQYF
many,TRBV13,TRBJ2-7,-,TGTGCCAGCAGCCTAACAGGTCAAAGCTCCTACGAGCAGTACTTC,CASSLTGQSSYEQYF
-,TRBV6-2/TRBV6-3,TRBJ1-5,-,TGTGCCAGCAGTCACCGGGATCAGCCCCAGCATTTT,CASSHRDQPQHF
-,TRBV5-1,TRBJ1-1,-,TGCGCCAGCAGCTGGGGCGGCGGCGGCAACACTGAAGCTTTCTTT,CASSWGGGGNTEAFF
few,TRBV7-3,TRBJ2-4,-,TGTGCCAGCAGCCGCAAGGGGGGGGCGGACATTCAGTACTTC,CASSRKGGADIQYF
few,TRBV29-1,TRBJ2-3,TRBD1,TGCAGCGTGGGACAGAACACAGATACGCAGTATTTT,CSVGQNTDTQYF
-,TRBV11-2,TRBJ2-1,-,TGTGCCAGCAGCTTAGAACTAGAGTCCGATGAGCAGTTCTTC,CASSLELESDEQFF
-,TRBV20-1,TRBJ1-4,-,TGCAGTGCGTCTCAGGGATACGTTAATGAAAAACTGTTTTTT,CSASQGYVNEKLFF
few,TRBV7-9,TRBJ2-4,TRBD2,TGTGCCAGCAGCGCCCCTAGCGGGGATCCTTATAACATTCAGTACTTC,CASSAPSGDPYNIQYF
-,TRBV2,TRBJ1-2,-,TGTGCCAGCAGTGTAACAGGGATAGATGGCTACACCTTC,CASSVTGIDGYTF
few,TRBV3-1,TRBJ1-1,-,TGTGCCAGCAGCGACACCTGGAGTAAAGCTTTCTTT,CASSDTWSKAFF
-,TRBV10-3,TRBJ2-7,TRBD2,TGTGCCATCAGTGAGGGGAGGGTGGACGAGCAGTACTTC,CAISEGRVDEQYF
-,TRBV5-5,TRBJ2-3,TRBD2,TGTGCCAGCAGCCCCTGGCCAGCGGGGGACACAGATACGCAGTATTTT,CASSPWPAGDTDTQYF
few,TRBV29-1,TRBJ1-5,TRBD1,TGCAGCGCTTGGGACAGGGGGCGCGAGCCCCAGCATTTT,CSAWDRGREPQHF
few,TRBV28,TRBJ2-7,TRBD1,TGTGCCAGCAGTTTATCAACAGGGGGCCACGAGCAGTACTTC,CASSLSTGGHEQYF
few,TRBV11-2,TRBJ1-2,-,TGTGCCAGCAGCCCTCCGAGACAGGACCTCTATGGCTACACCTTC,CASSPPRQDLYGYTF
many,TRBV7-2,TRBJ2-7,TRBD2,TGTGCCAGCAGTTTTTCCGGGGGGTCCTACGAGCAGTACTTC,CASSFSGGSYEQYF
-,TRBV20-1,TRBJ1-5,-,TGCAGTGCCGGAGAAGATGTTTTGGGTTTTCAGCCCCAGCATTTT,CSAGEDVLGFQPQHF
few,TRBV12-3/TRBV12-4,TRBJ1-5,-,TGTGCCAGCATGAGGGCAGGTCAGCCCCAGCATTTT,CASMRAGQPQHF
-,TRBV7-2,TRBJ2-7,TRBD2,TGTGCCAGCAGTAAACGTAGCGGGGGGGCTCTATACGAGCAGTACTTC,CASSKRSGGALYEQYF
-,TRBV20-1,TRBJ2-4,TRBD1,TGCAGTGCTAGATTGCCCCGGGACAGGAAAAAAAACATTCAGTACTTC,CSARLPRDRKKNIQYF
-,TRBV24-1,TRBJ2-1,-,TGTGCCACCAGTGATCGGTCAGGGCGACACAATGAGCAGTTCTTC,CATSDRSGRHNEQFF
few,TRBV11-1,TRBJ2-5,-,TGTGCCAGCAGCCCGGATGCAGAGACCCAGTACTTC,CASSPDAETQYF
few,TRBV4-3,TRBJ2-3,TRBD2,TGCGCCAGCAGCCAATCTCCGGCGGGGGTCGATGTGGATACGCAGTATTTT,CASSQSPAGVDVDTQYF
few,TRBV2,TRBJ2-5,-,TGTGCCAGCAGTTGGGATCTCCGAGAGACCCAGTACTTC,CASSWDLRETQYF
-,TRBV13,TRBJ1-6,TRBD1,TGTGCCAGCAGCACGGGGACAGGGGCTAATTCACCCCTCCACTTT,CASSTGTGANSPLHF
few,TRBV5-5,TRBJ2-5,TRBD1,TGTGCCAGCAGCCAACCGACAGGGGGACAAGAGACCCAGTACTTC,CASSQPTGGQETQYF
-,TRBV24-1,TRBJ2-7,TRBD1,TGTGCCACCAGTGATCGGGACAGGGACGAGCAGTACTTC,CATSDRDRDEQYF
few,TRBV13,TRBJ2-7,TRBD2,TGTGCCAGCAGCATTACTCTGGGACTAGCGGAGACCTACGAGCAGTACTTC,CASSITLGLAETYEQYF
-,TRBV20-1,TRBJ1-1,TRBD1,TGCAGTGCTAGGACAGGGCGGATGAACACTGAAGCTTTCTTT,CSARTGRMNTEAFF
few,TRBV28,TRBJ1-4,-,TGTGCCAGCAGCCCTTCCCTCCGGGAAAAACTGTTTTTT,CASSPSLREKLFF
few,TRBV12-3/TRBV12-4,TRBJ1-1,-,TGTGCCAGCAGTATCGGGGACACTGAAGCTTTCTTT,CASSIGDTEAFF
few,TRBV20-1,TRBJ2-1,TRBD1,TGCAGTGCAACCGGGACAGCCAATGAGCAGTTCTTC,CSATGTANEQFF
few,TRBV3-1,TRBJ2-5,-,TGTGCCAGCAGCCATTTGGACCTCCCCGGAGAGACCCAGTACTTC,CASSHLDLPGETQYF
few,TRBV9,TRBJ2-1,TRBD2,TGTGCCAGCAGCGTAGTACTAGCGGACAACAATGAGCAGTTCTTC,CASSVVLADNNEQFF
once,TRBV20-1,TRBJ1-2,-,TGCAGTGCTAGAGAGGCCAGGGACTATGGCTACACCTTC,CSAREARDYGYTF